Listed below are T cell receptor beta chains from one sample, sequenced in a study of identical twins. TCRdb re-called the 5' RACE reads through MiXCR, storing one row per CDR3 protein. The sample has approximately 280,000 distinct CDR3 sequences; 8% to 9% are singletons. The data were also submitted as part of a second study, on yellow fever vaccine responses in identical twins.

Source material: memory (CD45RO+) T cells sorted from blood. Receptors were obtained from a woman aged 18-35 years in good health. Each CDR3 is given without its conserved first and last residue. The D gene is left open where the match is weak.

D gene,V gene,J gene,CDR3 protein
-,TRBV7-7,TRBJ2-1,AVSRNNEQF
-,TRBV5-1,TRBJ2-5,ASSLGRDSLQETQY
-,TRBV12-3/TRBV12-4,TRBJ1-2,ASSLRGTDGYT
TRBD2,TRBV12-5,TRBJ2-1,ASGLPGLAKNEQF
TRBD2,TRBV9,TRBJ2-3,ASSTGTSGRALRSTDTQY
-,TRBV5-1,TRBJ2-1,ASSLVADFYNEQF
-,TRBV10-3,TRBJ1-4,AIGGGAANEKLF
-,TRBV4-2,TRBJ1-3,ASSPEVSGNTIY
-,TRBV7-2,TRBJ2-7,ASSPHSGARNEQY
-,TRBV2,TRBJ2-2,ASSQGTSSTGELF
-,TRBV4-1,TRBJ1-4,ASSSPGYGGRATNEKLF
-,TRBV2,TRBJ1-2,ASSGGHNYGYT
-,TRBV2,TRBJ2-3,ASSDGGQDTQY
-,TRBV20-1,TRBJ1-2,SANEQGGYGYT
-,TRBV28,TRBJ2-7,ASNPAGDYEQY
-,TRBV14,TRBJ2-3,ASSQLPGHDTDTQY
-,TRBV3-1,TRBJ2-4,ASSQVGAKNIQY
-,TRBV5-6,TRBJ1-1,ASSSKSGEVEAF
-,TRBV21-1,TRBJ1-4,ASSTPGQFNEKLF
-,TRBV12-3/TRBV12-4,TRBJ1-1,ASSLSWSSRDTEAF
TRBD2,TRBV3-1,TRBJ2-7,ASSQGGTSGSEQY
TRBD1,TRBV5-6,TRBJ2-1,ASSSGQGALNEQF
TRBD1,TRBV12-3/TRBV12-4,TRBJ1-2,ASSEHMLDRGYT
-,TRBV5-8,TRBJ2-5,ASSLLVRTDQETQY
-,TRBV6-1,TRBJ2-2,ASRAPAWGGELF
-,TRBV28,TRBJ2-3,ASRRDRTTQY
TRBD1,TRBV10-3,TRBJ1-1,ATRTGGNTEAF
-,TRBV7-6,TRBJ1-5,ASSLTSNQPQH
-,TRBV5-1,TRBJ2-1,ASSPSVLGGGNEQF
TRBD1,TRBV28,TRBJ2-3,ASSPTGGRVSDTQY
-,TRBV14,TRBJ2-4,ASSQDPAKNIQY
TRBD2,TRBV10-3,TRBJ2-5,ATDDGGAGETQY
-,TRBV6-1,TRBJ2-3,ASSTVIQNTQY
-,TRBV28,TRBJ2-7,ASSQRSYEQY
-,TRBV27,TRBJ2-3,ASSLFVGGSTDTQY